The 15 T cell receptor beta chains given below trace back to one sample, sequenced in a study of T-cell memory formation after mild COVID-19. Via MiXCR, TCRdb re-called the 5' RACE reads, giving one row per CDR3 protein. The table includes about 560,000 distinct CDR3 sequences, more than 15% detected once. Sample: PBMCs or a T cell subset sorted from them (not recorded which). The receptors originated from an adult woman who had mild COVID-19 (a few samples of this study predate the infection). Cell type and time point are not known.

This CDR3 reads CSARVGANVLTF. CDR3 in DNA: TGCAGTGCTAGAGTTGGGGCCAACGTCCTGACTTTC. This chain uses TRBV20-1 with TRBJ2-6, with unresolved D. With 1 base removed from V and 3 bases from J, the gap between germline ends came to 1 base. The germline V gene encodes CDR1 DFQATT and CDR2 SNEGSKA (reference sequence). CDR3 length equals 12 residues.

J is TRBJ2-5 and V is TRBV5-6; TRBD2 agrees at 14 bases. Trimming cost V 2 bases and J 3 bases; bases outside gene matches: 3. There are 16 residues in the CDR3. Germline CDR1 and CDR2: SGHDT and YYEEEE. The DNA of the CDR3 is TGTGCCAGCAGCTTAATGACTAGCGGGGGGGAAGAGACCCAGTACTTC. Its protein is CASSLMTSGGEETQYF. The whole variable domain, filled in from reference TRBV5-6 and TRBJ2-5, reads DAGVTQSPTHLIKTRGQQVTLRCSPKSGHDTVSWYQQALGQGPQFIFQYYEEEERQRGNFPDRFSGHQFPNYSSELNVNALLLGDSALYLCASSLMTSGGEETQYFGPGTRLLVL.

The chain's CDR3 is CASSPTGSEQFF. CDR3 coding DNA: TGTGCCAGCAGCCCGACAGGGTCTGAGCAGTTCTTC. V and J are TRBV5-6 and TRBJ2-1; 7 bases match TRBD1. Germline CDR1 and CDR2: SGHDT and YYEEEE. This CDR3 region has 12 residues. J gave up 9 bases and V 4 bases, and 4 bases lay outside the gene matches.

In its sample, this clonotype was seen a few times. CDR3 in amino acids: CSARPRHRDRGANTQYF. DNA for the CDR3: TGCAGTGCTAGACCACGGCACCGGGACAGGGGAGCGAATACGCAGTATTTT. The chain recombines TRBV20-1 with TRBJ2-3; 10 bases are a match to TRBD1. The CDR3 sequence is 17 residues long. From germline, CDR1 is DFQATT and CDR2 SNEGSKA (reference sequence). V shed 2 bases, J shed 7 bases, and the junction held 15 bases outside the gene matches.

The table lists this clonotype with a few counts. The chain recombines TRBV20-1 with TRBJ2-5, with 12 positions matching TRBD2. The germline V gene has CDR1 DFQATT and CDR2 SNEGSKA (reference sequence). The CDR3 consists of 17 residues. Trimming took 2 bases from V and 0 from J; bases not matched to a gene: 7. The CDR3 nucleotides read TGCAGTGCTAGACCCCCTAGCGGGAGGGCCTACCAAGAGACCCAGTACTTC. It encodes CSARPPSGRAYQETQYF.

Many counts were recorded for this clonotype. V gene TRBV7-2 combines with J gene TRBJ2-3; TRBD2 aligns across 10 bases. This CDR3 spans 16 amino acids. Trimming took 1 base from V and 3 from J; bases not matched to a gene: 4. Germline V gene lookup returns CDR1 SGHTA and CDR2 FQGNSA. CDR3 protein: CASSLEIAGGTDTQYF. DNA of the CDR3: TGTGCCAGCAGCTTAGAAATAGCGGGAGGAACAGATACGCAGTATTTT.

This clonotype was seen just once. The chain links TRBV7-8 to TRBJ2-6, with D perhaps matching TRBD2 (8 bases). Germline values: CDR1 SGHVS, CDR2 FQNEAQ. V shed 7 bases and J shed 2 bases, with 15 bases lying between them. The CDR3 is 16 amino acids. The CDR3 DNA reads TGTGCCAGCACCTCGGGAGGGGGCCCTGGGGCCAACGTCCTGACTTTC. Its protein is CASTSGGGPGANVLTF.

This chain joins TRBV5-1 and TRBJ2-7, with 12 nucleotides matching TRBD2. The CDR3 loop spans 16 amino acids. Per germline, CDR1 SGHRS and CDR2 YFSETQ. The trim removed 2 bases at V and 1 base at J, leaving 4 bases unmatched. For the CDR3, the DNA is TGCGCCAGCAGCTTCGGGACTAGCGGGCTATCCTACGAGCAGTACTTC. Amino acids: CASSFGTSGLSYEQYF.

The table lists this clonotype with a few counts. The CDR3, as DNA: TGTGCCAGCAGCTTAGTTTTGGAGAGTGGATTCCGGGGGGAGCTGTTTTTT. Translating it yields CASSLVLESGFRGELFF. The gene calls are TRBV7-2 and TRBJ2-2; D is unclear. The V end lost 1 base, the J end lost 8 bases, and 20 bases lay between the germline ends. Germline V gene data show CDR1 as SGHTA and CDR2 as FQGNSA. This CDR3 has 17 residues.

The CDR3 region is CASSQEGRGRSLGYEQYF. DNA for the CDR3: TGTGCCAGCAGCCAAGAGGGCAGGGGGCGGTCATTGGGCTACGAGCAGTACTTC. This rearrangement joins TRBV4-2 to TRBJ2-7; TRBD1 agrees at 8 bases. The V gene's germline CDR1 is LGHNA and CDR2 YNFKEQ. This CDR3 is built from 18 residues. V was clipped by 0 bases and J by 3 bases; unmatched bases: 13.

The genes are TRBV27 and TRBJ1-6; D is uncertain. V dropped 1 base and J dropped 10 bases, with 14 bases sitting between them. There are 15 residues in the CDR3. Germline values: CDR1 MNHEY, CDR2 SMNVEV (reference sequence). CDR3 sequence: CASSLFRPYQSPLHF. CDR3 nucleotide sequence: TGTGCCAGCAGTTTATTTCGACCCTACCAGTCACCCCTCCACTTT.

A few counts support this clonotype. CDR3 sequence: CSAPRVGDEQFF. CDR3 in DNA: TGCAGTGCTCCACGGGTTGGCGATGAGCAGTTCTTC. This chain links TRBV20-1 with TRBJ2-1, with D unclear. Germline lookup yields CDR1 DFQATT and CDR2 SNEGSKA (reference sequence). The CDR3 runs to 12 residues. The ends were cut back, 5 bases at V and 8 bases at J, with 13 bases in the middle.

The gene calls are TRBV11-3 and TRBJ2-5; D remains ambiguous. The V gene lost 5 bases and the J gene lost 2 bases, with 12 bases spanning the gap. CDR3 length equals 14 residues. The V gene's germline CDR1 is SGHNT and CDR2 YENEEA. This CDR3 reads CASSLRTQQETQYF. Here the CDR3 DNA reads TGTGCCAGCAGCCTAAGAACACAACAAGAGACCCAGTACTTC.

V is TRBV7-9 and J is TRBJ2-5, with TRBD1 as a possible D gene (6 bases). Germline values: CDR1 SEHNR, CDR2 FQNEAQ (reference sequence). V was trimmed by 5 bases and J by 2 bases, leaving 12 bases between them. The CDR3 sequence is 14 residues long. The CDR3 bases are TGTGCCAGCAGCACTCGACAGGAACAAGAGACCCAGTACTTC. Its translation: CASSTRQEQETQYF.

This clonotype has just a few counts. The V and J genes are TRBV6-5 and TRBJ1-2; 8 bases are a match to TRBD1. Germline assignment: CDR1 MNHEY and CDR2 SVGAGI. The CDR3 is made up of 16 amino acids. Trimming took 0 bases from V and 4 from J; bases not matched to a gene: 7. CDR3 amino acids: CASSYSTAGGSYGYTF. The CDR3 DNA reads TGTGCCAGCAGTTACTCGACGGCAGGGGGCTCCTATGGCTACACCTTC.